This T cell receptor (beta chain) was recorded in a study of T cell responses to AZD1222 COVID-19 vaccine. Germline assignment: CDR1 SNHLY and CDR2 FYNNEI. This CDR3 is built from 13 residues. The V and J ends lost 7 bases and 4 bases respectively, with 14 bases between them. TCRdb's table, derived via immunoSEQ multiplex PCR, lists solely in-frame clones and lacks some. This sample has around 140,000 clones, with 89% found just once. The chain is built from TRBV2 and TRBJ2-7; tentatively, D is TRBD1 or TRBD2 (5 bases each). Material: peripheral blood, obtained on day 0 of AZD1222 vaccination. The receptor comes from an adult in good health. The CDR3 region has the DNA TGTGCCAGCACCGAGGGGCAGGGTTACGAGCAGTACTTC. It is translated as CASTEGQGYEQYF.